The T cell receptor (beta chain) under discussion was sequenced for a study of PD-1 blockade in classical Hodgkin lymphoma. As for the study in general: Once every 2 weeks, patients received intravenous nivolumab at 3 mg/kg. Whole-study findings and limits: Newly diagnosed patients were reported to exhibit reduced baseline TCR diversity relative to healthy donors. Diversity similar to that of newly diagnosed patients was seen at baseline in complete responders. No one has yet defined what causes the repertoire differences, which may be disease activity or prior therapy.

With no exception, relapse followed autologous stem cell transplantation in all patients, and brentuximab vedotin exposure varied. Clones were read by immunoSEQ multiplex PCR, and TCRdb kept only the in-frame ones, dropping some. The repertoire holds more than 140,000 clones, under 85% seen once, with over 7.5% in the top ten. With regard to this clone: The antigen is undetermined.

The receptor was derived from a human donor with classical Hodgkin lymphoma. The sequences come from peripheral blood mononuclear cells (PBMCs), collected before the second cycle of nivolumab.

CDR3 in DNA: TGTGCCAGCAGCTTACAGGGGGCCGAGGGGACCCAGTACTTC. Translation gives CASSLQGAEGTQYF. The gene calls are TRBV11-3 and TRBJ2-5; TRBD1 matches 8 bases. Germline assignment: CDR1 SGHNT and CDR2 YENEEA. There are 14 residues in the CDR3. V was pared by 2 bases and J by 7 bases, with 6 bases of the junction left unmatched.